These 15 T cell receptor beta chains came from one sample sequenced in a study of T cell responses to AZD1222 COVID-19 vaccine. Profiling relied on immunoSEQ multiplex PCR, and the TCRdb table lists in-frame clones only, not all of them. Seen here are about 150,000 clones, 90% observed once, and the top ten hold around 2.9%. The source material was peripheral blood, sampled on day 0 of AZD1222 vaccination. These receptors originate from an adult in good health.

This clone came up a few times. The chain employs TRBV4-3 and TRBJ2-7; 7 bases map to TRBD1. CDR3 length equals 14 residues. Germline V gene lookup returns CDR1 LGHNA and CDR2 YSLEER. The junction had 7 bases not matched to a gene; V was cut back by 6 bases and J by 2 bases. The CDR3 protein is CASSPGTAAYEQYF. DNA for the CDR3: TGCGCCAGCAGTCCCGGGACAGCAGCCTACGAGCAGTACTTC.

The chain joins TRBV30 to TRBJ1-1, with D possibly matching TRBD1 (5 bases). Germline loops: CDR1 GTSNPN, CDR2 SVGIG (reference sequence). CDR3 length: 15 residues. The ends were cut back, 4 bases at V and 1 base at J, with 16 bases in the middle. The CDR3 reads CAWTFRRGANTEAFF. CDR3 coding DNA: TGTGCCTGGACCTTCCGGAGAGGGGCGAACACTGAAGCTTTCTTT.

V gene TRBV12-1 combines with J gene TRBJ1-2. TRBV12-1 is an annotated pseudogene. This CDR3 is 16 amino acids long. The CDR3 region has the DNA TGTGCCAGCAGTCATATTTGGTGGTGGCGGGTCTATGGCTACACCTTC. It is translated as CASSHIWWWRVYGYTF.

In this sample, this clone turned up once. This chain links TRBV5-1 with TRBJ2-2; D gene uncertain. CDR3 length: 15 amino acids. The germline CDR1 and CDR2 sequences are SGHRS and YFSETQ. V lost 6 bases and J lost 5, with 17 bases in between. The CDR3: CASTLVQGPTGELFF. The CDR3, as DNA: TGCGCCAGCACCCTGGTCCAAGGGCCAACCGGGGAGCTGTTTTTT.

The chain links TRBV5-1 to TRBJ2-7; 8 bases agree with TRBD1. Germline-derived CDR1 and CDR2 are SGHRS and YFSETQ. The trim removed 4 bases at V and 2 bases at J, leaving 5 bases unmatched. The CDR3 sequence is 14 residues long. Here the CDR3 DNA reads TGCGCCAGCAGCCCGACAGGGGAGACCTACGAGCAGTACTTC. Translation: CASSPTGETYEQYF.

The DNA for the CDR3 is TGTGCCAGCAGCCAAGAAAGGTTAGGCGAGCAGTACTTC. Its protein product is CASSQERLGEQYF. The chain recombines TRBV3-1 (or the pseudogene TRBV3-2) with TRBJ2-7; D unclear. CDR3 length: 13 residues. Trimming shortened V by 0 bases and J by 6 bases, and 9 bases separated the two germline ends. Germline loops: CDR1 LGHDT, CDR2 YNNKEL (reference sequence).

A single count supports this clone. The genes are TRBV5-1 and TRBJ1-1, with a weak D call TRBD1 (6 bases). The CDR3 contains 14 residues. Germline V lookup: CDR1 SGHRS, CDR2 YFSETQ. Trimming removed 1 base from V and 1 base from J, with 8 bases in between. The CDR3 region has the DNA TGCGCCAGCAGCTTGCAGGGGCCGAACACTGAAGCTTTCTTT. This encodes CASSLQGPNTEAFF.

This clone was observed once. The chain uses TRBV11-3 and TRBJ2-1; possibly TRBD2 for D (6 bases). Trimming shortened V by 1 base and J by 4 bases, and 8 bases separated the two germline ends. The CDR3 has 14 residues. The germline CDR1 and CDR2 sequences are SGHNT and YENEEA. For the CDR3, the DNA is TGTGCCAGCAGCTTAGCGGGGGAATACAATGAGCAGTTCTTC. It yields the protein CASSLAGEYNEQFF.

The chain employs TRBV2 and TRBJ1-6; 8 bases agree with TRBD1. V shed 3 bases, J shed 7 bases, and the junction held 11 bases outside the gene matches. Germline V lookup: CDR1 SNHLY, CDR2 FYNNEI. The CDR3 spans 17 residues. DNA for the CDR3: TGTGCCAGCAGTGAGGAACGCGGGACAGGCTGGAATTCACCCCTCCACTTT. Translating it yields CASSEERGTGWNSPLHF.

The gene calls are TRBV7-6 and TRBJ2-1; D may be TRBD2 (7 bases). The CDR3 is 12 amino acids. Trimming took 6 bases from V and 10 from J, leaving 13 bases between them. Germline V gives CDR1 SGHVS, CDR2 FNYEAQ. CDR3 protein: CASSGGALEQFF. The CDR3 region has the DNA TGTGCCAGCAGTGGGGGGGCGTTAGAGCAGTTCTTC.

This clone has only one observation. The chain carries TRBV7-2 and TRBJ1-1, with D hard to call. The CDR3 has 13 residues. Germline-derived CDR1 and CDR2 are SGHTA and FQGNSA. Trimming cost V 2 bases and J 1 base, with 5 bases left between them. This CDR3 reads CASSLPENTEAFF. The CDR3, as DNA: TGTGCCAGCAGCTTACCAGAGAACACTGAAGCTTTCTTT.

The CDR3 spells CASSQSRAGTYEQYF. The CDR3 DNA reads TGCGCCAGCAGCCAATCTAGGGCAGGGACCTACGAGCAGTACTTC. The chain is built from TRBV4-3 and TRBJ2-7; D perhaps matches TRBD1 (5 bases). The CDR3 covers 15 residues. The V gene lost 2 bases and the J gene lost 2 bases, with 13 bases spanning the gap. CDR1 and CDR2 from the germline V gene are LGHNA and YSLEER.

J is TRBJ2-7 and V is TRBV5-4; 8 bases map to TRBD1. CDR1 and CDR2 from the germline V gene are SGHNT and YYREEE (reference sequence). The CDR3 has 14 amino acids. Unmatched junction bases numbered 7, after V lost 3 bases and J lost 5 bases. The chain's CDR3 is CASSWGTGLDEQYF. The CDR3 DNA reads as TGTGCCAGCAGCTGGGGGACAGGTCTCGACGAGCAGTACTTC.

The rearrangement links TRBV6-2 or TRBV6-3 to TRBJ1-5; D uncertain. V lost 4 bases and J 0 bases, leaving 7 bases between the germline ends. CDR1 is MNHEY and CDR2 is SVGEGT in the germline V gene. The CDR3 runs to 14 residues. CDR3 amino acids: CASSLDGSNQPQHF. For the CDR3, the DNA is TGTGCCAGCAGTTTGGACGGTAGCAATCAGCCCCAGCATTTT.

This rearrangement joins TRBV6-5 to TRBJ2-1; D may be TRBD1 (6 bases). This CDR3 is built from 14 residues. The germline gives CDR1 MNHEY, CDR2 SVGAGI. V was clipped by 0 bases and J by 7 bases, with 10 bases between them. CDR3 sequence reads: CASSYSQGRNEQFF. The CDR3 DNA is TGTGCCAGCAGTTACTCCCAGGGGCGGAATGAGCAGTTCTTC.